The 24 T cell receptor beta chains in this list originate from one sample, sequenced in a study of blood T cell repertoires in COVID-19. TCRdb keeps only in-frame clones here, not all; method: immunoSEQ multiplex PCR. The table includes 98,000 or so clones, about nine tenths detected once. The sequenced sample was peripheral blood. Every receptor here comes from a man between 60 and 70 years old with COVID-19, enrolled during active disease.

The gene calls are TRBV10-2 and TRBJ1-6; TRBD1 aligns across 10 bases. From germline, CDR1 is WSHSY and CDR2 SAAADI. The CDR3 extends over 15 amino acids. V gave up 5 bases and J gave up 7 bases; unmatched junction bases: 5. Written as DNA, the CDR3 is TGCGCCAGCAGTCCTACGGGACAGGGGAATTCACCCCTCCACTTT. Translation gives CASSPTGQGNSPLHF.

This clone was seen a single time. The V call is TRBV15, the J call TRBJ1-1; 8 bases line up with TRBD1. The germline V gene encodes CDR1 LNHNV and CDR2 YYDKDF (reference sequence). The length of the CDR3 is 15 residues. The junction had 10 bases not matched to a gene; V was cut back by 5 bases and J by 5 bases. CDR3 bases: TGTGCCACCAGCTCGCGGACAGGGCATCGGACTGAAGCTTTCTTT. Its protein is CATSSRTGHRTEAFF. Full variable domain (remainder filled in from reference TRBV15 and TRBJ1-1): DAMVIQNPRYQVTQFGKPVTLSCSQTLNHNVMYWYQQKSSQAPKLLFHYYDKDFNNEADTPDNFQSRRPNTSFCFLDIRSPGLGDTAMYLCATSSRTGHRTEAFFGQGTRLTVV.

The chain combines TRBV2 with TRBJ1-5; no clear D gene. Germline V gene lookup returns CDR1 SNHLY and CDR2 FYNNEI. V dropped 5 bases and J dropped 0 bases, with 5 bases sitting between them. The CDR3 runs 13 residues. CDR3 bases: TGTGCCAGCAGTCAAAATAGCAATCAGCCCCAGCATTTT. Amino acids: CASSQNSNQPQHF.

V gene TRBV6-5 combines with J gene TRBJ1-2; unclear D gene. Germline V gene lookup returns CDR1 MNHEY and CDR2 SVGAGI. The CDR3 has 15 residues. The V and J ends lost 4 bases and 8 bases respectively, with 20 bases between them. CDR3 sequence (DNA): TGTGCCAGCAGTTTCGAGGGTCTCATAAAGGAAGGCTACACCTTC. It encodes CASSFEGLIKEGYTF.

This clone was seen just once. The CDR3 nucleotides are TGTGCCAGCAGTTTTGCCAGCCAAGAGACCCAGTACTTC. Its protein is CASSFASQETQYF. The chain combines TRBV12-3 or TRBV12-4 with TRBJ2-5; D remains ambiguous. The CDR3 is 13 residues long. Trimming removed 3 bases from V and 1 base from J, with 6 bases in between.

The genes are TRBV3-1 (or the pseudogene TRBV3-2) and TRBJ2-3, with 11 bases that match TRBD2. Germline-derived CDR1 and CDR2 are LGHDT and YNNKEL (reference sequence). With 0 bases clipped from V and 5 bases from J, the junction kept 13 bases outside the gene matches. This CDR3 region has 19 residues. The CDR3 protein is CASSQDQGLADLRGDTQYF. The CDR3 coding sequence is TGTGCCAGCAGCCAAGATCAGGGACTAGCGGACCTCCGGGGAGATACGCAGTATTTT.

This chain connects TRBV27 to TRBJ1-3; D is undetermined. Trimming left V 6 bases short and J 0 bases short, with 9 bases between. CDR1 and CDR2 from the germline V gene are MNHEY and SMNVEV (reference sequence). The CDR3 is 14 residues long. As DNA, the CDR3 is TGTGCCAGCAGCCGCACAGACTCTGGAAACACCATATATTTT. It yields the protein CASSRTDSGNTIYF.

This clone was detected only once. The gene calls are TRBV4-1 and TRBJ1-3, with D maybe TRBD1 (5 bases). CDR1 is MGHRA and CDR2 is YSYEKL in the germline V gene. The germline V and J ends were trimmed by 0 bases and 4 bases, with 19 bases remaining between them. The CDR3 consists of 18 residues. The CDR3 protein is CASSQEFGREASGNTIYF. The CDR3 DNA follows: TGCGCCAGCAGCCAAGAATTCGGCAGGGAGGCTTCAGGAAACACCATATATTTT.

J is TRBJ1-4 and V is TRBV7-2; a weak D match, TRBD1 (5 bases). This CDR3 contains 15 residues. Between the trimmed V and J ends, which lost 5 bases and 4 bases, there was a span of 14 bases. Germline V gives CDR1 SGHTA, CDR2 FQGNSA. In nucleotides, the CDR3 is TGTGCCAGCAGCCCCTGGGGAGGGGTTAATGAAAAACTGTTTTTT. Its translation is CASSPWGGVNEKLFF.

The chain employs TRBV30 and TRBJ2-1; 12 bases are a match to TRBD2. V dropped 4 bases and J dropped 7; count of bases not matched to a gene: 5. This CDR3 region has 14 residues. Germline V gene data show CDR1 as GTSNPN and CDR2 as SVGIG (reference sequence). CDR3 protein: CAWTSGREENEQFF. DNA of the CDR3: TGTGCCTGGACTAGCGGGAGGGAAGAGAATGAGCAGTTCTTC.

This clone was seen just once. This chain links TRBV5-1 with TRBJ2-6; the D is unclear. The ends were cut back, 1 base at V and 0 bases at J, with 11 bases in the middle. Germline CDR1 reads SGHRS; CDR2 reads YFSETQ. The CDR3 totals 17 residues. The CDR3, as DNA: TGCGCCAGCAGCTTGAGTCAGGCGTCCTCTGGGGCCAACGTCCTGACTTTC. This sequence encodes CASSLSQASSGANVLTF.

V gene TRBV10-2 combines with J gene TRBJ1-1; no definite D call. This CDR3 contains 14 residues. Deletions cut 3 bases from V and 0 bases from J, with 8 bases between. Germline V gene sequence: CDR1 WSHSY, CDR2 SAAADI. The CDR3 nucleotides read TGCGCCAGCAGTGACAGGTGGATGAACACTGAAGCTTTCTTT. It yields the protein CASSDRWMNTEAFF.

The genes are TRBV30 and TRBJ2-1, with 7 bases fitting TRBD2. Germline V gives CDR1 GTSNPN, CDR2 SVGIG (reference sequence). V trimming: 0 bases; J trimming: 5 bases; junction bases outside the gene matches: 4. The CDR3 spans 14 residues. CDR3 in amino acids: CAWSVGGADNEQFF. CDR3 bases: TGTGCCTGGAGTGTGGGAGGGGCAGACAATGAGCAGTTCTTC.

The gene calls are TRBV4-1 and TRBJ1-4; 7 nucleotides match TRBD1. The CDR3 runs to 14 residues. Germline V lookup: CDR1 MGHRA, CDR2 YSYEKL. V lost 0 bases, J lost 8 bases, and 3 bases stayed unmatched. CDR3 sequence reads: CASSQDTGAEKLFF. In DNA, the CDR3 is TGCGCCAGCAGCCAAGATACAGGGGCCGAAAAACTGTTTTTT.

The chain combines TRBV19 with TRBJ2-5, with 7 bases identical to TRBD1. CDR3 length equals 14 residues. Looked up from germline, CDR1 is LNHDA and CDR2 is SQIVND (reference sequence). V lost 5 bases, J lost 7 bases, and 10 bases stayed unmatched. As DNA, the CDR3 is TGTGCCAGTAGTGCAACAGGGGTTGGAGCGACCCAGTACTTC. Protein: CASSATGVGATQYF. The whole variable domain, remainder taken from reference TRBV19 and TRBJ2-5, is DGGITQSPKYLFRKEGQNVTLSCEQNLNHDAMYWYRQDPGQGLRLIYYSQIVNDFQKGDIAEGYSVSREKKESFPLTVTSAQKNPTAFYLCASSATGVGATQYFGPGTRLLVL.

V is TRBV3-1 (or the pseudogene TRBV3-2) and J is TRBJ2-5, with TRBD1 matching over 9 bases. The CDR3 length is 15 residues. The V gene end was trimmed by 1 base and the J gene end by 4 bases; junction bases not matched to a gene: 4. CDR1 and CDR2 from the germline V gene are LGHDT and YNNKEL (reference sequence). CDR3 sequence (DNA): TGTGCCAGCAGCCAAGGACAGGGGGAAGGAGAGACCCAGTACTTC. Protein: CASSQGQGEGETQYF.

V usage is TRBV5-6 and J usage is TRBJ1-5, with TRBD1 identical over 7 bases. The CDR3 is 14 residues long. Germline V gene data show CDR1 as SGHDT and CDR2 as YYEEEE. Trimming took 5 bases from V and 4 from J; bases not matched to a gene: 6. The CDR3 sequence: CASSYGTVNQPQHF. DNA for the CDR3: TGTGCCAGCAGTTATGGGACAGTTAATCAGCCCCAGCATTTT. Full variable domain (remainder filled in from reference TRBV5-6 and TRBJ1-5): DAGVTQSPTHLIKTRGQQVTLRCSPKSGHDTVSWYQQALGQGPQFIFQYYEEEERQRGNFPDRFSGHQFPNYSSELNVNALLLGDSALYLCASSYGTVNQPQHFGDGTRLSIL.

This clone was counted once. The chain links TRBV12-5 to TRBJ2-3; a weak D match, TRBD2 (6 bases). Trimming took 7 bases from V and 0 from J, leaving 11 bases between them. The CDR3 runs to 14 residues. Germline V CDR1 and CDR2: LGHNT, FRNRAP. The CDR3 sequence: CASAQEGSTDTQYF. The CDR3 coding sequence is TGTGCTAGTGCCCAGGAGGGTAGCACAGATACGCAGTATTTT.

The V and J genes are TRBV21-1 and TRBJ2-5; the table's TRBD2 call for D was not verified on the DNA. TRBV21-1 is given as a pseudogene. CDR3 length: 19 residues. DNA of the CDR3: TGTGCCAGCAGCAAAACGGTCGATCTTCTAGCGGGAGTAGGGGAGACCCAGTACTTC. Amino acid sequence: CASSKTVDLLAGVGETQYF.

The V call is TRBV3-1 (or the pseudogene TRBV3-2), the J call TRBJ2-2, with 12 nucleotides matching TRBD1. Looked up from germline, CDR1 is LGHDT and CDR2 is YNNKEL (reference sequence). V dropped 3 bases and J dropped 4; count of bases not matched to a gene: 0. The CDR3 length is 15 residues. This chain's CDR3 is CASSQGQGATGELFF. DNA of the CDR3: TGTGCCAGCAGCCAGGGACAGGGGGCCACCGGGGAGCTGTTTTTT.

This clone has just a few counts. The chain couples TRBV19 to TRBJ2-2; possibly TRBD1 for D (7 bases). V lost 5 bases to trimming and J lost 2 bases, with 12 bases between them. The CDR3 has 15 residues. The germline V gene encodes CDR1 LNHDA and CDR2 SQIVND (reference sequence). As DNA, the CDR3 is TGTGCCAGTAGTTCCAGGGGGACTAACACCGGGGAGCTGTTTTTT. Protein: CASSSRGTNTGELFF.

V and J are TRBV2 and TRBJ1-5; D is unresolved. The CDR3 spans 13 residues. V was cut by 6 bases and J by 3 bases, with 9 bases left in between. CDR1 is SNHLY, CDR2 FYNNEI, per germline. The CDR3 is CASRSEVNQPQHF. CDR3 coding DNA: TGTGCCAGCAGGTCGGAGGTCAATCAGCCCCAGCATTTT.

The V and J genes are TRBV5-4 and TRBJ2-7; 9 positions agree with TRBD2. The CDR3 covers 13 residues. The ends lost 4 bases at V and 7 bases at J; junction bases unmatched: 6. Germline V lookup: CDR1 SGHNT, CDR2 YYREEE (reference sequence). The CDR3 DNA follows: TGTGCCAGCAGCGGGGGACTAGCTTGGGAGCAGTACTTC. Translating gives CASSGGLAWEQYF.

J is TRBJ1-1 and V is TRBV10-3; TRBD1 aligns across 7 bases. The trim removed 6 bases at V and 4 bases at J, leaving 8 bases unmatched. CDR1 is ENHRY, CDR2 SYGVKD, per germline. This CDR3 is built from 14 residues. CDR3 residues: CAISTDRSGTEAFF. CDR3 DNA sequence: TGTGCCATCAGCACGGACAGGTCCGGCACTGAAGCTTTCTTT.